This T cell receptor beta chain was recovered during a study of naive and memory T cell subsets. An oligonucleotide containing a UMI was ligated to the 3' end of TCR cDNA. Many counts were recorded for this clonotype. The SP2 primer and nested alpha and beta constant region primers amplified ligated cDNA in four rounds. Each CDR3 protein gets one entry after TCRdb re-called the 5' RACE reads with MiXCR. The sample comprises more than 45,000 distinct CDR3 sequences, 4.7% of which are singletons, and 0.7% to 0.9% rests with the top ten. The TCR comes from a female donor in good health.

CDR3: CASSFGAPPFGEKLFF. The CDR3, as DNA: TGTGCCAGCAGTTTCGGAGCACCTCCTTTCGGTGAAAAACTGTTTTTT. The chain couples TRBV27 to TRBJ1-4; unclear D gene. Germline values: CDR1 MNHEY, CDR2 SMNVEV (reference sequence). The CDR3 runs 16 residues. V was shortened by 3 bases and J by 7 bases, with 18 bases between the two germline ends. The entire variable domain, with the rest obtained from reference TRBV27 and TRBJ1-4, is as follows: EAQVTQNPRYLITVTGKKLTVTCSQNMNHEYMSWYRQDPGLGLRQIYYSMNVEVTDKGDVPEGYKVSRKEKRNFPLILESPSPNQTSLYFCASSFGAPPFGEKLFFGSGTQLSVL.